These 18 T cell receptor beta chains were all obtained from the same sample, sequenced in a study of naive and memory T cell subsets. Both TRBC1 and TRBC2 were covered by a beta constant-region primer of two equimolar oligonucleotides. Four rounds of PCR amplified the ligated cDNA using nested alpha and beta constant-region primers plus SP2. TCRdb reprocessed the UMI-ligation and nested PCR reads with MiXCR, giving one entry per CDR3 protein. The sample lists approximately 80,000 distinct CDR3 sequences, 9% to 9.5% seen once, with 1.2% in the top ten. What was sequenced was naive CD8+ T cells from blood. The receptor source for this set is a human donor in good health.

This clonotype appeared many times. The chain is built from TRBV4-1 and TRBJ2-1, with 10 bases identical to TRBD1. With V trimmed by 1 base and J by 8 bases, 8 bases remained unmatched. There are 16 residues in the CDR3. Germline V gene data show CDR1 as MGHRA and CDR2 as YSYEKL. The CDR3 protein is CASSQVPDRGRDEQFF. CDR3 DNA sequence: TGCGCCAGCAGCCAAGTTCCGGACAGGGGGAGGGATGAGCAGTTCTTC.

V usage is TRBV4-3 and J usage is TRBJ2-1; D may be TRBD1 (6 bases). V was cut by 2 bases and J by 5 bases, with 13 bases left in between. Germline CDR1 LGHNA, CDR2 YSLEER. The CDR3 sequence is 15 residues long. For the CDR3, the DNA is TGCGCCAGCAGCCAAATCACAGGGTTAAACAATGAGCAGTTCTTC. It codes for CASSQITGLNNEQFF.

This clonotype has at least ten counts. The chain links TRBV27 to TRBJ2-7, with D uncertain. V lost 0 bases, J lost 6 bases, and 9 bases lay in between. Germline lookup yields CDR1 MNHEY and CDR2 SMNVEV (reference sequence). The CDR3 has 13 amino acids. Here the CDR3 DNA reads TGTGCCAGCAGTTTATCGGTGGGCGGCGAGCAGTACTTC. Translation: CASSLSVGGEQYF.

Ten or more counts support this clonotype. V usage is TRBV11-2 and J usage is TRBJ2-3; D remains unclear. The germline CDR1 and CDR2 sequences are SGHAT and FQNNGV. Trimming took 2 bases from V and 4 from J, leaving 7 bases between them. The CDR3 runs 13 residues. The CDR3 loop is CASSLLVSDTQYF. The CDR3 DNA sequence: TGTGCCAGCAGCTTATTGGTGTCAGATACGCAGTATTTT.

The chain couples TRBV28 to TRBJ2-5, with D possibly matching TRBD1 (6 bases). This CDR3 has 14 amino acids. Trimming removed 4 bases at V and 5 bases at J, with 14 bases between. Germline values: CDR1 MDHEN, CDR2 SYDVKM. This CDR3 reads CASSSTGSWETQYF. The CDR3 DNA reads TGTGCCAGCAGTTCAACAGGGTCCTGGGAGACCCAGTACTTC.

This CDR3 is CASSVLPGRAETQYF. CDR3 nucleotides: TGTGCCAGCAGTGTCCTCCCTGGCAGGGCGGAGACCCAGTACTTC. This chain connects TRBV28 to TRBJ2-5; perhaps TRBD1 as D (5 bases). Germline CDR1 MDHEN, CDR2 SYDVKM. The V and J ends lost 5 bases and 5 bases respectively, with 18 bases between them. The CDR3 has 15 residues.

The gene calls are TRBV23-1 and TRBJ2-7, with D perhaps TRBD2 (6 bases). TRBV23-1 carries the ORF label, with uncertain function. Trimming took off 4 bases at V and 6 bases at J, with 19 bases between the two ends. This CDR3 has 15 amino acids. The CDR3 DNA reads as TGCGCCAGCAGTCCAGTCGGGAGAGAAGGAGGCGAGCAGTACTTC. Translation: CASSPVGREGGEQYF.

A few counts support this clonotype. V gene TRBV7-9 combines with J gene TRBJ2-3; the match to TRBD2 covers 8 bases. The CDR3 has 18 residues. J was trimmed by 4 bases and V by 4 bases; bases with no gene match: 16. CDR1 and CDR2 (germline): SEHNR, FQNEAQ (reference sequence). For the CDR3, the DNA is TGTGCCAGCAGCTCACCCAAGGGCTCGAGCGGGAGTTCAGATACGCAGTATTTT. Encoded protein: CASSSPKGSSGSSDTQYF.

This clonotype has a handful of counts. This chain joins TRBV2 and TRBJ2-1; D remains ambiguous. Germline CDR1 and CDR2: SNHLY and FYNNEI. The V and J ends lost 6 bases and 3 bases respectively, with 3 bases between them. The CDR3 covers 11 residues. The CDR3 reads CASRVYNEQFF. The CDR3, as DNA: TGTGCCAGCAGAGTCTACAATGAGCAGTTCTTC.

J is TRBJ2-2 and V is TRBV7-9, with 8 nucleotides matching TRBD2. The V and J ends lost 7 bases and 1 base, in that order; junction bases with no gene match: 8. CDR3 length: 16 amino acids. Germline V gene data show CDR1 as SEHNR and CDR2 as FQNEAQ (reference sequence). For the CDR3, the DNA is TGTGCCAGCACCCCCTCGACTAGCGAGAACACCGGGGAGCTGTTTTTT. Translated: CASTPSTSENTGELFF.

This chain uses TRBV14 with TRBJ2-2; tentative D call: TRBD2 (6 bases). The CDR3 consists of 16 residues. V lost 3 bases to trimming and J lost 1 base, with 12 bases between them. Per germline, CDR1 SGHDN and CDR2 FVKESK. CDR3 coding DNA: TGTGCCAGCAGCCACAGACTAGGAGGGAACACCGGGGAGCTGTTTTTT. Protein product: CASSHRLGGNTGELFF. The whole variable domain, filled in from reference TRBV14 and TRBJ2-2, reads EAGVTQFPSHSVIEKGQTVTLRCDPISGHDNLYWYRRVMGKEIKFLLHFVKESKQDESGMPNNRFLAERTGGTYSTLKVQPAELEDSGVYFCASSHRLGGNTGELFFGEGSRLTVL.

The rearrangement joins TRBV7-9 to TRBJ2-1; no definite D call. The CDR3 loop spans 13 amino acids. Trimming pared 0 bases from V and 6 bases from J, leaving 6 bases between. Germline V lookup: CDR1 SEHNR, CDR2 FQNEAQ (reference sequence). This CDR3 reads CASSLAGLNEQFF. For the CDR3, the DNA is TGTGCCAGCAGCTTAGCGGGCCTCAATGAGCAGTTCTTC.

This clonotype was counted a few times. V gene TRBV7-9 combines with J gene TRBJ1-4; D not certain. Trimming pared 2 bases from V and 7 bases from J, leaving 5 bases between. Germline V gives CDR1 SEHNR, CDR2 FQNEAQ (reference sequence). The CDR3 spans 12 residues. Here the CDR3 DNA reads TGTGCCAGCAGCTTACTCAGTGAAAAACTGTTTTTT. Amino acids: CASSLLSEKLFF.

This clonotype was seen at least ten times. CDR3 in DNA: TGTGCCAGCAGCTTATCTACGGGACAGGGGAAATTACATGGCTACACCTTC. Its protein product is CASSLSTGQGKLHGYTF. V is TRBV7-6 and J is TRBJ1-2; 10 positions match TRBD1. Trimming removed 2 bases from V and 6 bases from J; junction bases left unmatched: 12. This CDR3 spans 17 amino acids. Germline loops: CDR1 SGHVS, CDR2 FNYEAQ.

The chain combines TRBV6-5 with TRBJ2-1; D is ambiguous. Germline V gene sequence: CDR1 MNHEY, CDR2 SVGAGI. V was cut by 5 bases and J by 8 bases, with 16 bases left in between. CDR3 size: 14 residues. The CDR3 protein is CASSETLADDEQFF. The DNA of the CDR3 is TGTGCCAGCAGTGAAACACTTGCGGACGATGAGCAGTTCTTC.

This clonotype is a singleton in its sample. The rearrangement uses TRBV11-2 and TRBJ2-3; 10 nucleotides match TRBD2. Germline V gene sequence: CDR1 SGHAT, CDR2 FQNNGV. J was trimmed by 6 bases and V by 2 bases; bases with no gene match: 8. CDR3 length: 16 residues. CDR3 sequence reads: CASSLSGRAVMDTQYF. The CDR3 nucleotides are TGTGCCAGCAGCTTAAGCGGGAGGGCCGTGATGGATACGCAGTATTTT.

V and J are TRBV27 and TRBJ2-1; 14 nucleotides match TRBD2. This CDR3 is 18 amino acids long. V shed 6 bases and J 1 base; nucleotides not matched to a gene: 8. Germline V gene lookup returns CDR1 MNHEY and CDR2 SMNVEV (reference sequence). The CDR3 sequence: CASRATGLAGVSYNEQFF. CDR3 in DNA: TGTGCCAGCAGAGCCACGGGACTAGCGGGAGTGTCCTACAATGAGCAGTTCTTC.

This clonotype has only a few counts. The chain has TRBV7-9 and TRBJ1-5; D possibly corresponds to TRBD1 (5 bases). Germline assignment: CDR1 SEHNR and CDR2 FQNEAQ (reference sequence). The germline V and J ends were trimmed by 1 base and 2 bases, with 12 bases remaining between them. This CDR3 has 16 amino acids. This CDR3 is CASSLGGLSGNQPQHF. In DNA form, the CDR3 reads TGTGCCAGCAGCTTAGGGGGGTTAAGCGGCAATCAGCCCCAGCATTTT. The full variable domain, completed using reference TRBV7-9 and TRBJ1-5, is DTGVSQNPRHKITKRGQNVTFRCDPISEHNRLYWYRQTLGQGPEFLTYFQNEAQLEKSRLLSDRFSAERPKGSFSTLEIQRTEQGDSAMYLCASSLGGLSGNQPQHFGDGTRLSIL.